These 8 T cell receptor beta chains originate from one sample sequenced in a study of Graves' ophthalmopathy and Graves' hyperthyroidism. Investigators amplified TCR beta CDR3 regions from RNA transcripts. Scientists carried out first-round RT-PCR using HTBI primers and then a second-round multiplex PCR. TCRdb reprocessed the multiplex PCR reads via MiXCR and lists one record per CDR3 protein. The sample consists of 600,000 to 650,000 distinct CDR3 sequences, 22% of them appearing once. The material sequenced was peripheral blood. The receptor source for this set is a woman younger than 35 with stable Graves' hyperthyroidism. Some clones in this sample may be carry-over from other donors' samples.

This clonotype came up many times. The J gene is TRBJ2-7, the V gene TRBV29-1; D not resolved. The CDR3 is 12 residues long. Germline V gives CDR1 SQVTM, CDR2 ANQGSEA. Deletions cut 3 bases from V and 2 bases from J, with 8 bases between. CDR3 coding DNA: TGCAGCGTTGAGGCTGGAACCTACGAGCAGTACTTC. It is translated as CSVEAGTYEQYF.

Many counts were recorded for this clonotype. V and J are TRBV4-1 and TRBJ2-5, with a possible D match to TRBD2 (6 bases). Trimming took 6 bases from V and 3 from J, leaving 11 bases between them. There are 13 residues in the CDR3. Germline CDR1 reads MGHRA; CDR2 reads YSYEKL. The CDR3, as DNA: TGCGCCAGCAGTCACTCGGGGGAAGAGACCCAGTACTTC. As protein: CASSHSGEETQYF.

This clonotype was observed at least ten times. The rearrangement uses TRBV24-1 and TRBJ2-4; 8 bases agree with TRBD1. The CDR3 is made up of 14 amino acids. J gave up 8 bases and V 3 bases, and 5 bases lay outside the gene matches. Per germline, CDR1 KGHDR and CDR2 SFDVKD. The CDR3 reads CATSDPGQVDIQYF. The CDR3 bases are TGTGCCACCAGTGATCCGGGACAGGTTGACATTCAGTACTTC.

At least ten counts were recorded for this clonotype. The rearrangement uses TRBV20-1 and TRBJ2-7, with D perhaps TRBD1 or TRBD2 (7 bases each). V lost 0 bases and J 2 bases, leaving 11 bases between the germline ends. The CDR3 totals 14 residues. CDR1 is DFQATT and CDR2 is SNEGSKA in the germline V gene (reference sequence). CDR3 region: CSARDQGGTYEQYF. DNA of the CDR3: TGCAGTGCTAGAGATCAGGGGGGGACCTACGAGCAGTACTTC.

J is TRBJ1-2 and V is TRBV6-5; 9 bases agree with TRBD1. This CDR3 is built from 15 residues. Germline values: CDR1 MNHEY, CDR2 SVGAGI. V was pared by 5 bases and J by 0 bases, with 4 bases of the junction left unmatched. CDR3 amino acids: CASSIQGAANYGYTF. DNA of the CDR3: TGTGCCAGCAGTATACAGGGGGCCGCTAACTATGGCTACACCTTC.

This clonotype came up many times. V usage is TRBV14 and J usage is TRBJ2-5; D is ambiguous. In germline, CDR1 is SGHDN, CDR2 FVKESK. This CDR3 contains 14 residues. V was clipped by 4 bases and J by 1 base, with 10 bases between them. The CDR3 region has the DNA TGTGCCAGCAGCCGGTACGGCGGCCAAGAGACCCAGTACTTC. Amino acids: CASSRYGGQETQYF.

This rearrangement joins TRBV6-1 to TRBJ2-2; D is ambiguous. The germline CDR1 and CDR2 sequences are MNHNS and SASEGT. The CDR3 sequence is 13 residues long. V was pared by 7 bases and J by 2 bases, with 8 bases between. The chain's CDR3 is CASKWGNTGELFF. In DNA, the CDR3 is TGTGCCAGCAAATGGGGAAACACCGGGGAGCTGTTTTTT.

This CDR3 is CAWSVPPKTQYF. Here the CDR3 DNA reads TGTGCCTGGAGTGTACCCCCTAAGACCCAGTACTTC. The chain couples TRBV30 to TRBJ2-5, with D hard to call. The V and J ends lost 0 bases and 6 bases respectively, with 8 bases between them. The CDR3 consists of 12 residues. Per germline, CDR1 GTSNPN and CDR2 SVGIG (reference sequence).